This T cell receptor (beta chain) was recovered during a study of shared clonotypes between healthy human individuals. About the study: The plates for each donor numbered three CD4 naive, three CD4 memory, two CD8 naive and one CD8 memory.

The CDR3 consists of 13 residues. Germline CDR1 reads SGHAT; CDR2 reads FQNNGV. This clone was detected a few times. Its antigen is unknown. The junction and the germline gene differ at one end; a read error may be behind it. Whole-study findings and limits: A generally larger estimated richness was seen in naive subsets than in memory subsets.

Donors comprised only Caucasian adults living in Nashville, Tennessee. Deep level was the assay's run setting. TCRdb's table, derived via immunoSEQ multiplex PCR, lists solely in-frame clones and lacks some. This sample has about 660,000 clones, with over 65% found just once. Sequenced: memory CD4+ T cells sorted from blood. Indicated subset: CD45RA-negative fraction. The receptor was derived from a woman aged 25 to 45 in good health. The rearrangement links TRBV11-2 to TRBJ1-4; no firm D call. CDR3 bases: TGTGCCAGCAGCTTAGTTGGATCGGAAAAGCTGTTTTTT. The encoded protein is CASSLVGSEKLFF.